The next 21 T cell receptor beta chains were all read from a single sample in a study of blood T cell repertoires in COVID-19. Some clones are missing from TCRdb's copy, which holds only in-frame ones; the method was immunoSEQ multiplex PCR. The repertoire holds about 430,000 clones, with about 90% as singletons. Material: peripheral blood. These receptors were taken from a man aged 18 to 35 with COVID-19, enrolled during active disease.

The V and J genes are TRBV6-1 and TRBJ2-5, with 13 bases fitting TRBD2. The V segment lost 4 bases and the J segment 1 base; nucleotides outside the gene matches: 6. Germline V gene lookup returns CDR1 MNHNS and CDR2 SASEGT. This CDR3 contains 17 residues. The CDR3 bases are TGTGCCAGCAGTGTCCTGGGGACTAGCGGGACCCAAGAGACCCAGTACTTC. It yields the protein CASSVLGTSGTQETQYF.

The V gene is TRBV7-9, the J gene TRBJ2-5; D may be TRBD2 (6 bases). Germline V gene sequence: CDR1 SEHNR, CDR2 FQNEAQ (reference sequence). The CDR3 is 16 residues long. V shed 3 bases and J shed 4 bases, with 18 bases lying between them. In DNA, the CDR3 is TGTGCCAGCAGCTTTGGTGGGGACTGGCTTGCAGAGACCCAGTACTTC. This codes for CASSFGGDWLAETQYF.

The table lists this clone with a few counts. J is TRBJ1-5 and V is TRBV30, with no clear D. V gave up 3 bases and J gave up 3 bases, with 9 bases separating them. The CDR3 consists of 13 residues. Germline assignment: CDR1 GTSNPN and CDR2 SVGIG (reference sequence). CDR3 nucleotide sequence: TGTGCCTGGAGGCCGGGAATCAATCAGCCCCAGCATTTT. It is translated as CAWRPGINQPQHF.

This sequence joins TRBV28 and TRBJ2-7; 8 bases match TRBD1. The CDR3 contains 16 residues. V gave up 1 base and J gave up 0 bases; unmatched junction bases: 5. Germline-derived CDR1 and CDR2 are MDHEN and SYDVKM. CDR3 region: CASSLLTGASSYEQYF. The CDR3 nucleotides read TGTGCCAGCAGTTTATTGACAGGGGCAAGCTCCTACGAGCAGTACTTC.

This chain uses TRBV7-9 with TRBJ1-1, with 9 bases fitting TRBD1. Germline V gene data show CDR1 as SEHNR and CDR2 as FQNEAQ (reference sequence). The V gene end was trimmed by 3 bases and the J gene end by 0 bases; junction bases not matched to a gene: 5. The CDR3 loop spans 16 amino acids. The CDR3 sequence is CASSLRTGVLNTEAFF. The CDR3 nucleotides read TGTGCCAGCAGCTTGAGGACAGGGGTTTTGAACACTGAAGCTTTCTTT.

The gene calls are TRBV9 and TRBJ2-7; D is perhaps TRBD2 (5 bases). This CDR3 has 17 amino acids. The germline V and J ends were trimmed by 4 bases and 0 bases, with 20 bases remaining between them. Germline CDR1 SGDLS, CDR2 YYNGEE. CDR3 sequence reads: CASSTRTSPQSSYEQYF. CDR3 sequence (DNA): TGTGCCAGCAGCACCAGAACTAGTCCCCAGAGCTCCTACGAGCAGTACTTC.

This clone came up a few times. V gene TRBV6-1 combines with J gene TRBJ1-5; 7 nucleotides align to TRBD1. With 2 bases clipped from V and 6 bases from J, the junction kept 7 bases outside the gene matches. The CDR3 extends over 15 amino acids. Germline assignment: CDR1 MNHNS and CDR2 SASEGT. CDR3 loop: CASSERGHRGQPQHF. The DNA for the CDR3 is TGTGCCAGCAGTGAAAGGGGTCACAGGGGTCAGCCCCAGCATTTT.

The chain is built from TRBV5-4 and TRBJ2-2; D gene uncertain. V shed 4 bases and J shed 1 base, with 2 bases lying between them. Germline V gene lookup returns CDR1 SGHNT and CDR2 YYREEE (reference sequence). This CDR3 spans 12 amino acids. Here the CDR3 reads CASSQNTGELFF. The CDR3 DNA is TGTGCCAGCAGCCAGAACACCGGGGAGCTGTTTTTT.

This clone was observed once. The rearrangement uses TRBV2 and TRBJ1-6; no reliable D call. Germline V gene data show CDR1 as SNHLY and CDR2 as FYNNEI. V was pared by 5 bases and J by 6 bases, with 11 bases between. The length of the CDR3 is 14 residues. CDR3 in DNA: TGTGCCAGCAGTCCCCCAATTTTTAATTCACCCCTCCACTTT. Translating it yields CASSPPIFNSPLHF. The whole variable domain, filled in from reference TRBV2 and TRBJ1-6, reads EPEVTQTPSHQVTQMGQEVILRCVPISNHLYFYWYRQILGQKVEFLVSFYNNEISEKSEIFDDQFSVERPDGSNFTLKIRSTKLEDSAMYFCASSPPIFNSPLHFGNGTRLTVT.

V gene TRBV5-1 combines with J gene TRBJ1-5; TRBD1 matches 7 bases. CDR3 length equals 18 residues. Per the germline V gene, CDR1 is SGHRS and CDR2 is YFSETQ. The J segment lost 0 bases and the V segment lost 0 bases, leaving 9 bases of the junction unmatched. CDR3 DNA: TGCGCCAGCAGCTTGGCAGGGGGGCGTGGATATAGCAATCAGCCCCAGCATTTT. It is translated as CASSLAGGRGYSNQPQHF.

This clone came up once. The chain has TRBV12-3 or TRBV12-4 and TRBJ1-1; D ambiguous. This CDR3 comprises 13 residues. V shed 6 bases and J shed 5 bases, with 13 bases lying between them. As DNA, the CDR3 is TGTGCCAGCAGCGTCGACTTGGTTACTGAAGCTTTCTTT. It codes for CASSVDLVTEAFF.

The rearrangement links TRBV9 to TRBJ2-3, with D perhaps TRBD2 (5 bases). V lost 4 bases to trimming and J lost 6 bases, with 12 bases between them. The V gene's germline CDR1 is SGDLS and CDR2 YYNGEE. The CDR3 is made up of 13 amino acids. This CDR3 is CASSYRESDTQYF. CDR3 coding DNA: TGTGCCAGCAGCTACCGGGAATCGGATACGCAGTATTTT. Full variable domain (rest looked up from reference TRBV9 and TRBJ2-3): DSGVTQTPKHLITATGQRVTLRCSPRSGDLSVYWYQQSLDQGLQFLIQYYNGEERAKGNILERFSAQQFPDLHSELNLSSLELGDSALYFCASSYRESDTQYFGPGTRLTVL.

This clone was seen only a few times. The CDR3: CASSLDDYCEQYF. The CDR3 bases are TGTGCCAGCAGCTTAGACGACTATTGCGAGCAGTACTTC. This rearrangement joins TRBV7-9 to TRBJ2-7; possible D gene TRBD2, 5 bases. Germline V gives CDR1 SEHNR, CDR2 FQNEAQ (reference sequence). CDR3 length equals 13 residues. Trimming removed 1 base from V and 6 bases from J, with 10 bases in between.

The CDR3 loop is CASSFGGLSYEQYF. The DNA of the CDR3 is TGTGCCAGCAGCTTCGGGGGTCTCTCCTACGAGCAGTACTTC. V and J are TRBV7-9 and TRBJ2-7, with D possibly TRBD2 on 6 matching bases. V lost 3 bases to trimming and J lost 0 bases, with 9 bases between them. Germline V gene sequence: CDR1 SEHNR, CDR2 FQNEAQ (reference sequence). CDR3 size: 14 residues.

This chain connects TRBV6-6 to TRBJ1-1; no clear D gene. The V end lost 4 bases, the J end lost 6 bases, and 15 bases lay between the germline ends. CDR1 MNHNY and CDR2 SVGAGI come from the germline V gene (reference sequence). This CDR3 is 14 amino acids long. CDR3 in amino acids: CASSLTLVSPEAFF. The CDR3 DNA reads as TGTGCCAGCAGTTTAACCCTAGTCAGCCCTGAAGCTTTCTTT.

This clone was counted a few times. This chain uses TRBV6-6 with TRBJ2-1; D uncertain. Germline V gene data show CDR1 as MNHNY and CDR2 as SVGAGI (reference sequence). The CDR3 runs 15 residues. V lost 5 bases and J 4 bases, leaving 15 bases between the germline ends. In DNA form, the CDR3 reads TGTGCCAGCAGTCCCCTAAGCGCGGAATACAATGAGCAGTTCTTC. Translated, it gives CASSPLSAEYNEQFF.

There are a few counts of this clone. This rearrangement joins TRBV4-1 to TRBJ2-1; 8 bases line up with TRBD2. The CDR3 loop spans 17 amino acids. Germline V gene sequence: CDR1 MGHRA, CDR2 YSYEKL. J was trimmed by 4 bases and V by 0 bases; bases with no gene match: 8. CDR3 region: CASSQDSLLADYNEQFF. The CDR3 coding sequence is TGCGCCAGCAGCCAAGACTCCCTACTAGCGGATTACAATGAGCAGTTCTTC.

The chain has TRBV6-2 or TRBV6-3 and TRBJ1-4; 7 nucleotides match TRBD1. The CDR3 extends over 15 amino acids. After removal of 0 bases from V and 8 bases from J, the junction contained 6 bases not matched to a gene. From germline, CDR1 is MNHEY and CDR2 SVGEGT. CDR3 sequence (DNA): TGTGCCAGCAGTTACTCCGACAGGGTGGTAGAAAAACTGTTTTTT. Protein product: CASSYSDRVVEKLFF.

The rearrangement uses TRBV6-5 and TRBJ2-2; weak D call: TRBD1 (6 bases). This CDR3 has 14 amino acids. CDR1 is MNHEY and CDR2 is SVGAGI in the germline V gene. The germline V and J ends were trimmed by 6 bases and 4 bases, with 12 bases remaining between them. The CDR3 coding sequence is TGTGCCAGCAGGTGGGGGCCGGGCACCGGGGAGCTGTTTTTT. Translated: CASRWGPGTGELFF.

The chain uses TRBV6-5 and TRBJ1-4; 8 bases fit TRBD1. Germline V gene sequence: CDR1 MNHEY, CDR2 SVGAGI. The CDR3 length is 15 residues. V shed 4 bases, J shed 8 bases, and the junction held 9 bases outside the gene matches. The CDR3 DNA reads as TGTGCCAGCAGTTTAAATCCGGGACAGGCCGAAAAACTGTTTTTT. Residues: CASSLNPGQAEKLFF.

The chain links TRBV6-4 to TRBJ1-6; D not resolved. Germline values: CDR1 MRHNA, CDR2 SNTAGT. The CDR3 is 13 residues long. The ends were cut back, 0 bases at V and 5 bases at J, with 2 bases in the middle. CDR3 nucleotides: TGTGCCAGCAGTGACTCTAATAATTCACCCCTCCACTTT. It yields the protein CASSDSNNSPLHF.